Listed here is a single T cell receptor (beta chain). Its antigen remains unknown. Autoimmune disease history or systemic immunosuppression excluded patients. The sample originates from a study of OX40 agonist ivuxolimab in advanced cancers. Overall study context: Enrolled patients in dose escalation had cancers that were hepatocellular carcinoma, melanoma, renal cell or head and neck cancer. Points from the study as a whole: On average, CD8+ T cells showed a greater number of expanded clones than CD4+.

V shed 2 bases and J 7 bases; nucleotides not matched to a gene: 11. Germline CDR1 SGHRS, CDR2 YFSETQ. There are 16 residues in the CDR3. Only in-frame clones appear in the TCRdb table, and some are missing; sequencing was by immunoSEQ multiplex PCR. Of 30,000 to 40,000 clones listed, roughly nine tenths are singletons. The sequence derives from an adult with an advanced solid tumor such as melanoma, head and neck, liver or kidney cancer. The chain employs TRBV5-1 and TRBJ2-7; 11 nucleotides match TRBD1. This specimen consisted of CD4+ or CD8+ T cells sorted from blood, obtained in a trial of the OX40 agonist ivuxolimab. The chain's CDR3 is CASSFLAGTGGEEQYF. The DNA for the CDR3 is TGCGCCAGCAGCTTCCTTGCCGGGACAGGGGGTGAAGAGCAGTACTTC.